This T cell receptor beta chain was retrieved from a study of technical replicates of blood from a few donors. The method was immunoSEQ multiplex PCR; TCRdb's version includes in-frame clones alone and lacks a portion of them. The sample gives tens of thousands of clones, 95% to 98% of which show up once; 0.12% to 0.15% is in the top ten. Trimming took 2 bases from V and 3 from J; bases not matched to a gene: 7. CDR1 is SEHNR, CDR2 FQNEAQ, per germline (reference sequence). The CDR3 has 16 residues. The chain uses TRBV7-9 and TRBJ2-1, with 7 bases that match TRBD2. Sequencing was carried out using T cells isolated from PBMCs. The TCR comes from a human donor in good health. The CDR3 DNA sequence: TGTGCCAGCAGCTTACTTGGACTAGAGGTCTACAATGAGCAGTTCTTC. Translating it yields CASSLLGLEVYNEQFF.